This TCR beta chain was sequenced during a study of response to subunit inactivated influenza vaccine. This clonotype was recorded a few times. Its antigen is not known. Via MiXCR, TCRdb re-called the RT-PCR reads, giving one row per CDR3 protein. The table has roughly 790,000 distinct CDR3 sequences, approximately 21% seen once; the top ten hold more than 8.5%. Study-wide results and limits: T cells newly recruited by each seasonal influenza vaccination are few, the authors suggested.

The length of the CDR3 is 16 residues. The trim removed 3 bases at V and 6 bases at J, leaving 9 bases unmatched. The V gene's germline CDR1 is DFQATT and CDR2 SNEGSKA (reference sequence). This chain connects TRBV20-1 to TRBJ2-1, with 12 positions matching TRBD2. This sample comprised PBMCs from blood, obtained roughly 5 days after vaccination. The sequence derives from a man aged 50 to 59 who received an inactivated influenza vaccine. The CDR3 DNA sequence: TGCAGTGCTAGCCCTAGCGGGGGGGCTTACTCCAATGAGCAGTTCTTC. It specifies CSASPSGGAYSNEQFF.